The 12 T cell receptor beta chains below were found in one sample sequenced in a study of blood T cell repertoires in COVID-19 (dated by TCRdb to about 2020). The library relied on the immunoSEQ multiplex PCR assay. What TCRdb holds here is the immuneACCESS table cut down to in-frame rearrangements. Part of the clones is not present; checked against another copy, under half of the missing clones reflect an unresolved V gene, and the others are unexplained. Within this sample are 150,000 or so clones, with about four fifths of them counted one time only. The top ten constitute roughly 8% of the sample. Sequencing input: peripheral blood. Source of these receptors: a woman aged 55-70 years with COVID-19, enrolled during active disease.

The J gene is TRBJ1-2, the V gene TRBV6-5; D is undetermined. The germline V gene encodes CDR1 MNHEY and CDR2 SVGAGI. Trimming stripped 7 bases from V and 4 bases from J, with 10 bases between. The CDR3 totals 12 residues. CDR3 residues: CASTSVTYGYTF. CDR3 in DNA: TGTGCCAGCACGTCGGTTACCTATGGCTACACCTTC.

This clone has only a few counts. The V and J genes are TRBV20-1 and TRBJ2-3; perhaps TRBD2 as D (5 bases). The V and J ends lost 3 bases and 6 bases respectively, with 16 bases between them. In germline, CDR1 is DFQATT, CDR2 SNEGSKA (reference sequence). The CDR3 consists of 14 residues. The CDR3 loop reads CSASFLGVRDTQYF. CDR3 coding DNA: TGCAGTGCTAGTTTTTTGGGAGTTAGGGATACGCAGTATTTT.

This clone was recorded once. The chain carries TRBV6-4 and TRBJ1-1, with D possibly matching TRBD1 (6 bases). The germline V and J ends were trimmed by 6 bases and 3 bases, with 17 bases remaining between them. This CDR3 is 15 amino acids long. CDR1 MRHNA and CDR2 SNTAGT come from the germline V gene. The CDR3 is CASRIEQGRDTEAFF. CDR3 bases: TGTGCCAGCAGAATCGAACAGGGACGGGACACTGAAGCTTTCTTT.

The chain joins TRBV7-2 to TRBJ2-5; TRBD1 is a possible D gene (5 bases). The V gene lost 7 bases and the J gene lost 2 bases, with 11 bases spanning the gap. The CDR3 contains 13 residues. Germline V gene lookup returns CDR1 SGHTA and CDR2 FQGNSA. CDR3: CASTGFKQETQYF. DNA for the CDR3: TGTGCCAGCACAGGGTTCAAACAAGAGACCCAGTACTTC.

The V gene is TRBV5-1, the J gene TRBJ1-4; 10 bases agree with TRBD1. The J segment lost 7 bases and the V segment lost 4 bases, leaving 7 bases of the junction unmatched. Germline-derived CDR1 and CDR2 are SGHRS and YFSETQ. The CDR3 has 15 residues. CDR3 DNA sequence: TGCGCCAGCAGCACCCGGACAGGGGGAGGTGAAAAACTGTTTTTT. Amino acid sequence: CASSTRTGGGEKLFF.

The chain uses TRBV13 and TRBJ2-7, with 8 bases lining up with TRBD1. Germline V gives CDR1 PRHDT, CDR2 FYEKMQ (reference sequence). This CDR3 is built from 15 residues. The J segment lost 3 bases and the V segment lost 2 bases, leaving 6 bases of the junction unmatched. This chain's CDR3 is CASSLRQGRNYEQYV. CDR3 bases: TGTGCCAGCAGCTTACGACAGGGGAGGAACTACGAGCAGTACGTC.

CDR3 coding DNA: TGCGCCAGCAGCTTGAAGACGGGTTACGAGCAGTACTTC. This sequence encodes CASSLKTGYEQYF. V usage is TRBV5-1 and J usage is TRBJ2-7, with D unresolved. Trimming took off 1 base at V and 4 bases at J, with 9 bases between the two ends. In germline, CDR1 is SGHRS, CDR2 YFSETQ. The CDR3 is 13 amino acids.

This chain joins TRBV4-1 and TRBJ2-3, with D tentatively TRBD1 (6 bases). Germline CDR1 reads MGHRA; CDR2 reads YSYEKL. Trimming cost V 3 bases and J 0 bases, with 13 bases left between them. CDR3 length equals 16 residues. DNA of the CDR3: TGCGCCAGCAGCCATAGACAGGTATCTAGCACAGATACGCAGTATTTT. It translates to CASSHRQVSSTDTQYF.

The genes are TRBV6-6 and TRBJ1-3; 8 nucleotides agree with TRBD1. The CDR3 runs 15 residues. The ends lost 6 bases at V and 4 bases at J; junction bases unmatched: 8. Per germline, CDR1 MNHNY and CDR2 SVGAGI (reference sequence). In DNA, the CDR3 is TGTGCCAGCAGCCTTCAGGGGGCGCAAGGAAACACCATATATTTT. Amino acid sequence: CASSLQGAQGNTIYF.

This chain joins TRBV28 and TRBJ2-5; D unresolved. This CDR3 has 14 residues. Germline V gene data show CDR1 as MDHEN and CDR2 as SYDVKM. Trimming shortened V by 3 bases and J by 1 base, and 9 bases separated the two germline ends. The chain's CDR3 is CASSFANSQETQYF. The CDR3 DNA reads TGTGCCAGCAGTTTCGCGAACAGCCAAGAGACCCAGTACTTC.

The V call is TRBV4-2, the J call TRBJ1-2, with D perhaps TRBD1 (5 bases). CDR3 length: 13 residues. The V gene's germline CDR1 is LGHNA and CDR2 YNFKEQ. V lost 2 bases and J lost 11, with 15 bases in between. The CDR3 region has the DNA TGTGCCAGCAGCCAACGTTCAGGGTCTGATTACACCTTC. This encodes CASSQRSGSDYTF.

This clone appeared a single time. The V gene is TRBV12-3 or TRBV12-4, the J gene TRBJ2-3, with D maybe TRBD1 (6 bases). This CDR3 has 13 amino acids. V was shortened by 5 bases and J by 5 bases, with 11 bases between the two germline ends. CDR3 region: CASSPRTEDTQYF. The CDR3, as DNA: TGTGCCAGCAGTCCTCGGACAGAAGATACGCAGTATTTT.